What follows are 13 T cell receptor beta chains derived from one specimen sequenced in a study of identical twins. MiXCR was run by TCRdb on the 5' RACE reads, yielding one entry per CDR3 protein. The profile covers about 240,000 distinct CDR3 sequences, with 8% to 11% appearing a single time and 9% to 10% taken by the ten largest. Material for sequencing was memory T cells sorted from blood. Source of these receptors: a man over 45 in good health.

The chain combines TRBV6-6 with TRBJ2-1; D possibly uses TRBD1 or TRBD2 (5 bases each). Germline CDR1 reads MNHNY; CDR2 reads SVGAGI (reference sequence). The CDR3 sequence is 13 residues long. V shed 6 bases and J shed 6 bases, with 12 bases lying between them. Here the CDR3 reads CASSPGTLNEQFF. The CDR3 DNA follows: TGTGCCAGCAGCCCCGGGACCCTCAATGAGCAGTTCTTC.

Many counts were recorded for this clonotype. The V gene is TRBV20-1, the J gene TRBJ2-3; D unresolved. This CDR3 contains 13 residues. Germline CDR1 is DFQATT and CDR2 is SNEGSKA (reference sequence). The germline V and J ends were trimmed by 4 bases and 1 base, with 9 bases remaining between them. The CDR3 spells CSAILLGTDTQYF. In nucleotides, the CDR3 is TGCAGTGCTATTCTGCTCGGCACAGATACGCAGTATTTT.

The chain links TRBV7-8 to TRBJ2-5, with D possibly TRBD2 on 5 matching bases. V was trimmed by 0 bases and J by 4 bases, leaving 12 bases between them. The CDR3 is made up of 15 amino acids. Looked up from germline, CDR1 is SGHVS and CDR2 is FQNEAQ. Written as DNA, the CDR3 is TGTGCCAGCAGCTTAGCCGGGCTAGCTTCAGAGACCCAGTACTTC. Residues: CASSLAGLASETQYF. The whole variable domain, remainder taken from reference TRBV7-8 and TRBJ2-5, is GAGVSQSPRYKVAKRGQDVALRCDPISGHVSLFWYQQALGQGPEFLTYFQNEAQLDKSGLPSDRFFAERPEGSVSTLKIQRTQQEDSAVYLCASSLAGLASETQYFGPGTRLLVL.

This clonotype came up many times. The chain carries TRBV20-1 and TRBJ1-1; the match to TRBD1 covers 8 bases. Trimming cost V 4 bases and J 3 bases; bases outside gene matches: 16. This CDR3 has 17 amino acids. The V gene's germline CDR1 is DFQATT and CDR2 SNEGSKA (reference sequence). Written as DNA, the CDR3 is TGCAGTGCTAATCAACAGGGGGTAGGAGTGATCGACACTGAAGCTTTCTTT. Translating gives CSANQQGVGVIDTEAFF.

The table lists this clonotype with many counts. V gene TRBV20-1 combines with J gene TRBJ2-1, with 10 bases matching TRBD2. CDR3 length equals 14 residues. Losses at the gene ends were 0 bases for V and 9 bases for J; bases not matched to a gene: 5. In germline, CDR1 is DFQATT, CDR2 SNEGSKA (reference sequence). CDR3 sequence reads: CSARELAGSVEQFF. CDR3 sequence (DNA): TGCAGTGCTAGAGAACTAGCGGGATCAGTTGAGCAGTTCTTC.

This clonotype occurred many times. The chain recombines TRBV5-1 with TRBJ2-5; 7 bases are shared with TRBD1. The CDR3 totals 14 residues. Losses at the gene ends were 0 bases for V and 5 bases for J; bases not matched to a gene: 4. Germline V gives CDR1 SGHRS, CDR2 YFSETQ. The CDR3 DNA follows: TGCGCCAGCAGCTTGGGACAGGGTCGGGAGACCCAGTACTTC. Protein: CASSLGQGRETQYF.

This clonotype was observed many times. This sequence joins TRBV5-1 and TRBJ2-5, with 7 bases identical to TRBD1. From germline, CDR1 is SGHRS and CDR2 YFSETQ. There are 14 residues in the CDR3. With V trimmed by 0 bases and J by 4 bases, 3 bases remained unmatched. The CDR3 region has the DNA TGCGCCAGCAGCTTGGGAGGGACAGTAGAGACCCAGTACTTC. This translates into CASSLGGTVETQYF.

This clonotype has a count of ten or more. The chain combines TRBV4-3 with TRBJ2-1, with a weak D call TRBD2 (5 bases). V was pared by 1 base and J by 0 bases, with 13 bases between. This CDR3 contains 17 residues. Looked up from germline, CDR1 is LGHNA and CDR2 is YSLEER. CDR3 bases: TGCGCCAGCAGCCAAGGGACTTATCAGAGCTCCTACAATGAGCAGTTCTTC. Translation: CASSQGTYQSSYNEQFF.

V gene TRBV3-1 combines with J gene TRBJ2-3; 7 positions match TRBD1. The V segment lost 4 bases and the J segment 11 bases; nucleotides outside the gene matches: 9. The CDR3 is 13 amino acids. Germline loops: CDR1 LGHDT, CDR2 YNNKEL (reference sequence). The CDR3 DNA follows: TGTGCCAGCAGCCTTGATACAGGGGCGCGGCAGTATTTT. It is translated as CASSLDTGARQYF.

This clonotype was counted at least ten times. The J gene is TRBJ2-1, the V gene TRBV12-3 or TRBV12-4; TRBD2 aligns across 7 bases. The V gene end was trimmed by 5 bases and the J gene end by 5 bases; junction bases not matched to a gene: 6. The CDR3 runs to 14 residues. CDR3 residues: CASSEGGSDNEQFF. The CDR3 coding sequence is TGTGCCAGCAGTGAGGGAGGGTCCGACAATGAGCAGTTCTTC.

This clonotype has ten or more counts. The rearrangement joins TRBV6-5 to TRBJ1-4; 10 nucleotides align to TRBD1. Trimming cost V 2 bases and J 6 bases; bases outside gene matches: 6. This CDR3 contains 16 residues. The V gene's germline CDR1 is MNHEY and CDR2 SVGAGI. The CDR3 is CASSYLGGTGDEKLFF. The CDR3 DNA sequence: TGTGCCAGCAGTTACCTCGGGGGGACAGGGGATGAAAAACTGTTTTTT.

V is TRBV3-1 and J is TRBJ2-3; 11 nucleotides line up with TRBD2. V shed 2 bases and J 7 bases; nucleotides not matched to a gene: 8. Per germline, CDR1 LGHDT and CDR2 YNNKEL (reference sequence). The CDR3 sequence is 16 residues long. The CDR3 spells CASSQSASGGSYTQYF. Here the CDR3 DNA reads TGTGCCAGCAGCCAATCGGCTAGCGGGGGGTCATATACGCAGTATTTT.

This clonotype was counted a few times. The chain has TRBV19 and TRBJ1-5; a weak D match, TRBD1 (5 bases). The V gene's germline CDR1 is LNHDA and CDR2 SQIVND (reference sequence). Trimming pared 0 bases from V and 4 bases from J, leaving 19 bases between. This CDR3 region has 18 residues. This CDR3 reads CASSIEVSGRGRNQPQHF. CDR3 nucleotide sequence: TGTGCCAGTAGTATAGAAGTGAGTGGGAGGGGACGGAATCAGCCCCAGCATTTT.